This T cell receptor (beta chain) was observed in a study of beta chain features in type 1 diabetes. Background on the study: There was similarity between patients and healthy donors in age, gender and cell yields. Findings of the study overall: Type 1 diabetes patients showed a moderate but significant shortening of TCRB CDR3s in all four CD4+ subsets. Across patients, naive, central memory and Treg TCRB repertoires exhibited apparently greater similarity than was observed across healthy donors. Sequencing used cDNA, and cells with high TCR expression could therefore be over-represented.

This clone has more than one count but fewer than ten. Its specificity is unknown. The same CDR3 is also encoded by other DNA sequences in this sample. The V end lost 5 bases, the J end lost 5 bases, and 9 bases lay between the germline ends. CDR3 length: 13 amino acids. CDR1 SGHDN and CDR2 FVKESK come from the germline V gene. Isolated RNA was reverse transcribed in full, so expressed TCRB transcripts were sequenced. The data were produced by immunoSEQ multiplex PCR, yet TCRdb's version contains in-frame clones alone and is incomplete. This sample yields fewer than 200,000 clones, of which about a tenth are seen a single time; 0.5% belongs to the top ten. The authors sorted CD4+ naive, central memory, regulatory and stem cell-like memory cells via CD45RO/CCR7/CD25/CD127/CD95/CD27.

The source material was central memory CD4+ T cells from blood. The TCR comes from a man aged 25-45 years with type 1 diabetes. The chain uses TRBV14 and TRBJ1-4; D is uncertain. The CDR3 here is CASSLRGNEKLFF. The CDR3 DNA sequence: TGTGCCAGCAGCTTAAGAGGGAATGAAAAACTGTTTTTT. Using reference TRBV14 and TRBJ1-4 for the parts outside the CDR3, the full variable domain is EAGVTQFPSHSVIEKGQTVTLRCDPISGHDNLYWYRRVMGKEIKFLLHFVKESKQDESGMPNNRFLAERTGGTYSTLKVQPAELEDSGVYFCASSLRGNEKLFFGSGTQLSVL.